Below, 8 T cell receptor beta chains from the same sample are listed, as sequenced in a study of CD8 T cells in ankylosing spondylitis. TCRdb itself ran the 5' RACE reads through MiXCR, one entry per CDR3 protein. This table holds roughly 200,000 distinct CDR3 sequences, 9.5% to 15% found once. Sequenced sample: blood, either unsorted or a sorted T cell fraction (not recorded which). The receptors originated from a male donor with ankylosing spondylitis or in good health (not recorded which).

Here the CDR3 reads CASSLSGGALEQFF. CDR3 coding DNA: TGTGCCAGCAGCTTAAGCGGGGGGGCACTTGAGCAGTTCTTC. The chain is built from TRBV11-2 and TRBJ2-1; 10 bases map to TRBD2. Germline V gives CDR1 SGHAT, CDR2 FQNNGV. V was clipped by 2 bases and J by 9 bases; unmatched bases: 4. The CDR3 totals 14 residues.

This chain connects TRBV3-1 to TRBJ1-2, with unresolved D. The V and J ends lost 3 bases and 4 bases respectively, with 15 bases between them. The CDR3 length is 15 residues. From germline, CDR1 is LGHDT and CDR2 YNNKEL (reference sequence). CDR3 DNA: TGTGCCAGCAGCCAGGCCGATACAGTGATCTATGGCTACACCTTC. It translates to CASSQADTVIYGYTF.

This chain links TRBV27 with TRBJ2-7; weak D call: TRBD1 (6 bases). The ends were cut back, 5 bases at V and 3 bases at J, with 14 bases in the middle. CDR3 size: 14 residues. CDR1 and CDR2 (germline): MNHEY, SMNVEV (reference sequence). CDR3 region: CASSPQGMGYEQYF. The CDR3 DNA reads as TGTGCCAGCAGTCCACAGGGAATGGGCTACGAGCAGTACTTC.

This clonotype was picked up many times. This chain connects TRBV4-1 to TRBJ2-1, with no clear D. CDR1 MGHRA and CDR2 YSYEKL come from the germline V gene. This CDR3 region has 15 residues. The V gene lost 4 bases and the J gene lost 8 bases, with 18 bases spanning the gap. CDR3 region: CASSLPRAVTYEQFF. The CDR3 bases are TGCGCCAGCAGCCTCCCCCGGGCGGTTACATATGAGCAGTTCTTC.

The sample holds a few counts of this clonotype. V gene TRBV25-1 combines with J gene TRBJ2-5, with 7 bases matching TRBD2. CDR1 MGHDK and CDR2 SYGVNS come from the germline V gene. V trimming: 3 bases; J trimming: 5 bases; junction bases outside the gene matches: 15. The CDR3 has 17 amino acids. The CDR3: CASSDLTSVEGSETQYF. In nucleotides, the CDR3 is TGTGCCAGCAGTGACCTTACTAGCGTCGAGGGGTCCGAGACCCAGTACTTC.

This rearrangement joins TRBV20-1 to TRBJ2-7; 10 bases align to TRBD2. Germline V gene sequence: CDR1 DFQATT, CDR2 SNEGSKA (reference sequence). The CDR3 extends over 18 amino acids. The trim removed 0 bases at V and 0 bases at J, leaving 11 bases unmatched. The CDR3 nucleotides read TGCAGTGCTAGAGATCTAAAGGGAGCTAGCGGGGGCTCCTACGAGCAGTACTTC. Translated: CSARDLKGASGGSYEQYF.

This clonotype was counted only a few times. The rearrangement joins TRBV5-1 to TRBJ2-2, with D unclear. The germline V and J ends were trimmed by 4 bases and 7 bases, with 8 bases remaining between them. Germline V gene lookup returns CDR1 SGHRS and CDR2 YFSETQ. The CDR3 has 12 residues. This CDR3 reads CASSQDGGELFF. The CDR3 nucleotides read TGCGCCAGCAGCCAGGACGGCGGGGAGCTGTTTTTT.

The chain is built from TRBV20-1 and TRBJ2-3; TRBD2 matches 8 bases. The CDR3 consists of 13 residues. Germline CDR1 is DFQATT and CDR2 is SNEGSKA (reference sequence). Trimming removed 6 bases from V and 4 bases from J; junction bases left unmatched: 6. The CDR3 sequence is CSATGGRADTQYF. DNA for the CDR3: TGCAGTGCGACGGGGGGGCGAGCAGATACGCAGTATTTT.